The clone carrying this T cell receptor beta chain was seen a handful of times. Antigen: not known. The study left out patients who had uncontrolled infection, other autoimmune disease, pregnancy or lactation. Clinicians diagnosed patients from clinical symptoms, serum thyroxine and TRAb, thyroid ultrasound and orbital computed tomography. TCR beta CDR3 region amplification was performed from RNA transcripts. Initially, a first-round RT-PCR of the TCR CDR3 employed the HTBI primer set. TCRdb reprocessed the multiplex PCR reads with MiXCR, giving one entry per CDR3 protein. The table includes 450,000 to 700,000 distinct CDR3 sequences, 46% detected once. The CDR3 length is 12 residues. Deletions cut 3 bases from V and 1 base from J, with 6 bases between. Germline V lookup: CDR1 DFQATT, CDR2 SNEGSKA (reference sequence). This specimen belongs to a study of T cells in Graves' hyperthyroidism and ophthalmopathy.

Findings and limits, study-wide: Blood also held most thyroid clonotypes expanded beyond 0.001.

This sequence originates from an adult woman with Graves' disease, either hyperthyroidism or ophthalmopathy (not recorded which). The rearrangement joins TRBV20-1 to TRBJ2-5; D unresolved. The sample taken for sequencing was peripheral blood or thyroid tissue (not recorded which). DNA for the CDR3: TGCAGTGCTAGGCCGGCCCAAGAGACCCAGTACTTC. Translation: CSARPAQETQYF.